One sample yielded the 22 T cell receptor beta chains listed below, sequenced in a study of T cell responses to AZD1222 COVID-19 vaccine. TCRdb keeps only in-frame clones here, not all; method: immunoSEQ multiplex PCR. The sample lists 150,000 or so clones; 85% to 95% were seen once. Here the sequenced sample was peripheral blood, taken on day 0 of AZD1222 vaccination. These receptors originate from an adult in good health.

The V and J genes are TRBV7-3 and TRBJ2-1; 9 nucleotides line up with TRBD1. The germline CDR1 and CDR2 sequences are SGHTA and FQGTGA. Germline trimming cut 5 bases from V and 8 bases from J; bases unmatched to any gene: 10. CDR3 length: 15 amino acids. CDR3 sequence (DNA): TGTGCCAGCAGCCCCTCGGGGACAGGGCGTTATGAGCAGTTCTTC. Residues: CASSPSGTGRYEQFF.

The rearrangement uses TRBV5-1 and TRBJ2-5; possibly TRBD2 for D (6 bases). Trimming took off 4 bases at V and 5 bases at J, with 18 bases between the two ends. CDR3 size: 15 residues. Germline-derived CDR1 and CDR2 are SGHRS and YFSETQ. The chain's CDR3 is CASSLFDPGGETQYF. CDR3 sequence (DNA): TGCGCCAGCAGCCTATTCGACCCAGGAGGGGAGACCCAGTACTTC.

The table lists this clone with a count of one. The rearrangement links TRBV6-1 to TRBJ1-5, with no clear D. CDR1 MNHNS and CDR2 SASEGT come from the germline V gene. The CDR3 contains 14 residues. V was clipped by 5 bases and J by 4 bases, with 12 bases between them. The CDR3 DNA reads as TGTGCCAGCAGTTCGTCCGGAGAAAATCAGCCCCAGCATTTT. Translating it yields CASSSSGENQPQHF.

The chain joins TRBV6-5 to TRBJ2-7, with TRBD1 matching over 12 bases. The CDR3 is 15 residues long. Looked up from germline, CDR1 is MNHEY and CDR2 is SVGAGI. V gave up 6 bases and J gave up 3 bases; unmatched junction bases: 6. The chain's CDR3 is CASRPGQGAHYEQYF. As DNA, the CDR3 is TGTGCCAGCAGACCGGGACAGGGGGCTCACTACGAGCAGTACTTC.

V usage is TRBV27 and J usage is TRBJ1-1; D is possibly TRBD1 (5 bases). The ends were cut back, 7 bases at V and 4 bases at J, with 13 bases in the middle. The CDR3 totals 13 residues. Germline assignment: CDR1 MNHEY and CDR2 SMNVEV (reference sequence). CDR3 nucleotides: TGTGCCAGCATCCGGGGGGTCGGCACTGAAGCTTTCTTT. Its protein product is CASIRGVGTEAFF.

V is TRBV27 and J is TRBJ2-3, with TRBD2 matching 7 bases. Germline CDR1 and CDR2: MNHEY and SMNVEV (reference sequence). V dropped 3 bases and J dropped 4; count of bases not matched to a gene: 7. The CDR3 contains 15 residues. The CDR3 protein is CASSLASGLSDTQYF. The CDR3 DNA is TGTGCCAGCAGTTTGGCTAGCGGCCTGTCAGATACGCAGTATTTT.

The V and J genes are TRBV11-3 and TRBJ2-7; 7 nucleotides match TRBD2. This CDR3 is built from 14 residues. Germline CDR1 and CDR2: SGHNT and YENEEA. With V trimmed by 3 bases and J by 4 bases, 6 bases remained unmatched. In DNA, the CDR3 is TGTGCCAGCAGCTTCACTAGCGCCCAATACGAGCAGTACTTC. Its translation: CASSFTSAQYEQYF.

The genes are TRBV7-9 and TRBJ2-1; D is tentatively TRBD1 or TRBD2 (5 bases each). V was trimmed by 9 bases and J by 5 bases, leaving 17 bases between them. Germline CDR1 SEHNR, CDR2 FQNEAQ (reference sequence). The CDR3 spans 14 residues. The CDR3 DNA follows: TGTGCCAGTACGGACTGGGGGACGGACAATGAGCAGTTCTTC. It is translated as CASTDWGTDNEQFF.

CDR3 in amino acids: CASSRIRGTQYF. The CDR3 DNA is TGTGCCAGCAGCAGGATAAGAGGGACCCAGTACTTC. This chain links TRBV28 with TRBJ2-5; D unresolved. The CDR3 has 12 residues. Germline CDR1 reads MDHEN; CDR2 reads SYDVKM. Trimming stripped 6 bases from V and 7 bases from J, with 12 bases between.

The chain couples TRBV29-1 to TRBJ2-7; D is possibly TRBD2 (6 bases). Trimming removed 4 bases at V and 3 bases at J, with 16 bases between. The germline gives CDR1 SQVTM, CDR2 ANQGSEA. This CDR3 comprises 14 residues. The CDR3 spells CSVVGRQGLYEQYF. DNA of the CDR3: TGCAGCGTTGTGGGGAGGCAGGGACTCTACGAGCAGTACTTC.

This sequence joins TRBV7-9 and TRBJ1-4; 8 bases fit TRBD1. Germline CDR1 and CDR2: SEHNR and FQNEAQ (reference sequence). Trimming at V came to 3 bases and at J to 7 bases, leaving 10 bases not matched to a gene. The length of the CDR3 is 16 residues. The CDR3: CASSFFLDRGREKLFF. For the CDR3, the DNA is TGTGCCAGCAGCTTCTTCTTAGACAGGGGACGTGAAAAACTGTTTTTT.

This clone occurred once. J is TRBJ2-7 and V is TRBV4-1, with 7 bases identical to TRBD2. The V segment lost 0 bases and the J segment 5 bases; nucleotides outside the gene matches: 16. The CDR3 consists of 18 residues. Germline CDR1 MGHRA, CDR2 YSYEKL. For the CDR3, the DNA is TGCGCCAGCAGCCAAGATGGGCTAGCGGCAACCGCGGGGCACGAGCAGTACTTC. Translation gives CASSQDGLAATAGHEQYF.

This clone is medium-sized (0.01 to 0.1%) in the sample. The chain recombines TRBV4-1 with TRBJ2-7, with TRBD1 as a possible D gene (5 bases). Germline lookup yields CDR1 MGHRA and CDR2 YSYEKL. V shed 1 base and J shed 5 bases, with 9 bases lying between them. The CDR3 loop spans 13 amino acids. The CDR3 sequence is CASSQVIRDEQYF. The CDR3 nucleotides are TGCGCCAGCAGCCAAGTTATCAGGGACGAGCAGTACTTC.

The J gene is TRBJ1-6, the V gene TRBV30; TRBD1 matches 8 bases. Germline CDR1 is GTSNPN and CDR2 is SVGIG (reference sequence). This CDR3 contains 14 residues. The V and J ends lost 5 bases and 8 bases, in that order; junction bases with no gene match: 8. The CDR3 DNA follows: TGTGCCTGGCAGTTTGACAGGGGATATTCACCCCTCCACTTT. Translating it yields CAWQFDRGYSPLHF.

The chain has TRBV11-1 and TRBJ2-2, with 10 nucleotides matching TRBD1. CDR3 size: 15 residues. The germline gives CDR1 SGHAT, CDR2 FQDESV (reference sequence). Trimming removed 1 base from V and 7 bases from J; junction bases left unmatched: 3. The chain's CDR3 is CASSLEGTGDGELFF. The CDR3 DNA sequence: TGTGCCAGCAGCTTAGAGGGGACAGGGGACGGGGAGCTGTTTTTT.

V gene TRBV5-4 combines with J gene TRBJ2-1, with D perhaps being TRBD1 or TRBD2 (6 bases each). The CDR3 has 12 residues. CDR1 is SGHNT and CDR2 is YYREEE in the germline V gene (reference sequence). V was clipped by 0 bases and J by 13 bases, with 11 bases between them. The DNA of the CDR3 is TGTGCCAGCAGCTTGGAAGTGGGGGGCCAGTTCTTC. This sequence encodes CASSLEVGGQFF.

The genes are TRBV5-1 and TRBJ2-7, with 8 positions matching TRBD2. The CDR3 is 17 amino acids. Germline V gives CDR1 SGHRS, CDR2 YFSETQ. The trim removed 1 base at V and 0 bases at J, leaving 9 bases unmatched. The CDR3: CASSLRASGRFSYEQYF. CDR3 DNA: TGCGCCAGCAGCTTGAGGGCTAGCGGGCGATTCTCCTACGAGCAGTACTTC.

V gene TRBV6-9 combines with J gene TRBJ1-1; TRBD1 agrees at 11 bases. The germline V gene has CDR1 MNHGY and CDR2 SVAAGI. This CDR3 region has 16 residues. V was pared by 5 bases and J by 3 bases, with 8 bases of the junction left unmatched. CDR3 protein: CASSQGQGVGDTEAFF. CDR3 nucleotide sequence: TGTGCCAGCAGTCAGGGACAGGGGGTAGGCGACACTGAAGCTTTCTTT.

This clone was detected only a few times. This rearrangement joins TRBV11-2 to TRBJ2-3; 8 bases agree with TRBD2. Germline lookup yields CDR1 SGHAT and CDR2 FQNNGV. The CDR3 sequence is 15 residues long. V lost 3 bases, J lost 2 bases, and 4 bases stayed unmatched. The CDR3 sequence: CASSFLAGLTDTQYF. The CDR3 nucleotides are TGTGCCAGCAGCTTCCTAGCGGGCCTCACAGATACGCAGTATTTT.

The rearrangement uses TRBV5-1 and TRBJ1-1; 8 nucleotides agree with TRBD1. The length of the CDR3 is 17 residues. Germline V gene data show CDR1 as SGHRS and CDR2 as YFSETQ. J was trimmed by 5 bases and V by 0 bases; bases with no gene match: 12. The CDR3 DNA reads TGCGCCAGCAGCTTGGCCTTTGGACAGGGAATGGCGACTGAAGCTTTCTTT. It yields the protein CASSLAFGQGMATEAFF.

The chain joins TRBV10-3 to TRBJ1-2, with D perhaps matching TRBD1 (6 bases). Germline V CDR1 and CDR2: ENHRY, SYGVKD. The ends were cut back, 3 bases at V and 6 bases at J, with 14 bases in the middle. CDR3 length: 14 amino acids. The CDR3 region has the DNA TGTGCCATCAGTGATACCACAACAGGGAATGGCTACACCTTC. Encoded protein: CAISDTTTGNGYTF.

V gene TRBV19 combines with J gene TRBJ1-1, with 7 bases lining up with TRBD1. Germline loops: CDR1 LNHDA, CDR2 SQIVND (reference sequence). CDR3 length equals 13 residues. V trimming: 10 bases; J trimming: 0 bases; junction bases outside the gene matches: 5. Here the CDR3 reads CATKDRMNTEAFF. CDR3 nucleotides: TGTGCCACCAAGGACAGGATGAACACTGAAGCTTTCTTT.